This TCR beta chain was obtained from a study of PD-L1 blockade in urothelial cancer. The CDR3 has 16 residues. This clone was recorded a few times. The table came from immunoSEQ multiplex PCR; TCRdb's copy has only in-frame clones and leaves some out. The sample shows about 91,000 clones, roughly 90% of them seen only once. This chain uses TRBV21-1 with TRBJ1-5; no check of the table's D call, TRBD1, against the DNA was made. TRBV21-1 is a pseudogene. This TCR derives from a man between 60 and 70 years old with urothelial cancer. The sample was PBMCs, taken around atezolizumab (anti-PD-L1) treatment. CDR3 residues: CASSSALDSPDQPQHF. CDR3 nucleotides: TGTGCCAGCAGCTCTGCCTTGGACAGCCCTGATCAGCCCCAGCATTTT.